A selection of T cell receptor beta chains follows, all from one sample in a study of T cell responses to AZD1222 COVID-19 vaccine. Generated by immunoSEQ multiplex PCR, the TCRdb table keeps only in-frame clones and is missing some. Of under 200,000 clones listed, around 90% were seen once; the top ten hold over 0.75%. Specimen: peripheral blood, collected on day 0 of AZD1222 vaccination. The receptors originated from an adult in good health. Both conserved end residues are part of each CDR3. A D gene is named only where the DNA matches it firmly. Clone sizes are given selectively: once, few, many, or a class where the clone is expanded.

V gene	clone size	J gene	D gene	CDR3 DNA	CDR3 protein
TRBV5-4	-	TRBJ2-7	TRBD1	TGTGCCAGCAGCCTGTGGGACAGACCCTACGAGCAGTACTTC	CASSLWDRPYEQYF
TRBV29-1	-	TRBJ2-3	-	TGCAGCGTTGGTCCCTTACACCACCTCGGTAGCACAGATACGCAGTATTTT	CSVGPLHHLGSTDTQYF
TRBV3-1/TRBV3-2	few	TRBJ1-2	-	TGTGCCAGCAGCCAAGAATGGGAAAGTGACTATGGCTACACCTTC	CASSQEWESDYGYTF
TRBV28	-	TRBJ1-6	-	TGTGCCAGCAGTTCGCCTCCTTCACCCCTCCACTTT	CASSSPPSPLHF
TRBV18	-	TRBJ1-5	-	TGTGCCAGCTCAGAGAGGGTTACGGGTAGCAATCAGCCCCAGCATTTT	CASSERVTGSNQPQHF
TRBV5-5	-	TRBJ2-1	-	TGTGCCAGCAGCTTATACCGGGAGCAGTTCTTC	CASSLYREQFF
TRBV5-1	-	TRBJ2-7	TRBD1	TGCGCCAGCAGTCGTGCGACAGGGGGCGAGCAGTACTTC	CASSRATGGEQYF
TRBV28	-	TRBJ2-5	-	TGTGCCAGCAGCCATAACACCCGCCGGGAGACCCAGTACTTC	CASSHNTRRETQYF
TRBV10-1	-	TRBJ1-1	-	TGCGCCAGCAGGATTGGGGCCTCTATGGCTGAAGCTTTCTTT	CASRIGASMAEAFF
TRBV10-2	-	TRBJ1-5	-	TGCGCCAGCAGTGAGTCGGCTAGCAATCAGCCCCAGCATTTT	CASSESASNQPQHF
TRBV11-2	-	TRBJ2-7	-	TGTGCCAGCAGCTTCGGGCAGGAGTTATCCTACGAGCAGTACTTC	CASSFGQELSYEQYF
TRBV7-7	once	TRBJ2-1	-	TGTGCTAGCAGCTTACAACAGGGTTTTTTCTACAATGAGCAGTTCTTC	CASSLQQGFFYNEQFF
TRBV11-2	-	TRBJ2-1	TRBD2	TGTGCCAGCAGCCGTAGCGGGGGCTCCTACAATGAGCAGTTCTTC	CASSRSGGSYNEQFF
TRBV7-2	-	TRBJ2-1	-	TGTGCCAGCAGCCCCTTACGGGGATCGGGGATGCGTGAGCAGTTCTTC	CASSPLRGSGMREQFF
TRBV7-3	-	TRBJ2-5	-	TGTGCCAGCAGCTTAAGCGGCCAAGAGACCCAGTACTTC	CASSLSGQETQYF
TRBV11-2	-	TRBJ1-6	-	TGTGCCAGCAGCTCAGGACAGTTTTTAAATTCACCCCTCCACTTT	CASSSGQFLNSPLHF
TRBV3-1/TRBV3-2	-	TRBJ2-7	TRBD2	TGTGCCAGCAGGCAGTTGGGTAGCGGGAGCTACGAGCAGTACTTC	CASRQLGSGSYEQYF
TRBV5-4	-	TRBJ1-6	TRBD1	TGTGCCAGCAGCTTGGCAGGGGGAATTGATTCACCCCTCCACTTT	CASSLAGGIDSPLHF
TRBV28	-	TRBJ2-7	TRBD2	TGTGCCAGCAGTCCTGGACTAGCGGGAACCTACGAGCAGTACTTC	CASSPGLAGTYEQYF
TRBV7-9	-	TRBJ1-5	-	TGTGCCAGCAGCCCTGGGGCCAATCAGCCCCAGCATTTT	CASSPGANQPQHF
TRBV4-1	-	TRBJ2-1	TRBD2	TGCGCCAGTGGAGCGGGGGGGAACCGCTACAATGAGCAGTTCTTC	CASGAGGNRYNEQFF
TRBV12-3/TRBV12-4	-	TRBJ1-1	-	TGTGCCACCACGACTCCTCCGGGGACTGAAGCTTTCTTT	CATTTPPGTEAFF
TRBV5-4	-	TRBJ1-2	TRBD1	TGTGCCAGCAGCTTGGGGACAGGGGGCTATGGCTACACCTTC	CASSLGTGGYGYTF
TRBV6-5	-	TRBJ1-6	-	TGTGCCAGCAGTTACTCGACCCGACCAGGGGAATCACCCCTCCACTTT	CASSYSTRPGESPLHF
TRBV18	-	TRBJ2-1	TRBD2	TGTGCCAGCTCACGCACTAGCGGAGACAATGAGCAGTTCTTC	CASSRTSGDNEQFF
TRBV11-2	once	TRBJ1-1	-	TGTGCCAGCAGCTTAGCCCTCTCAGCGAACACTGAAGCTTTCTTT	CASSLALSANTEAFF
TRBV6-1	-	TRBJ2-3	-	TGTGCCAGCAGTGAAGCGCTGGGGCCCACAGATACGCAGTATTTT	CASSEALGPTDTQYF
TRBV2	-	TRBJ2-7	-	TGTGCCAGCAGTGACAACCCACCAACCTACGAGCAGTACTTC	CASSDNPPTYEQYF
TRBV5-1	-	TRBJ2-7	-	TGCGCCAGCAGCTTGAGTCCGTCCTACGAGCAGTACTTC	CASSLSPSYEQYF
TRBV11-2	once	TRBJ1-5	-	TGTGCCAGCAGGAGAGGTCAGCCCCAGCATTTT	CASRRGQPQHF
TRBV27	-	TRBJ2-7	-	TGTGCCAGCAGTTTGCGACTCCAATCCTACGAGCAGTACTTC	CASSLRLQSYEQYF
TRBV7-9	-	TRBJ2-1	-	TGTGCCAGCAGCTCCAACAACAGGGTAAGCGAGCAGTTCTTC	CASSSNNRVSEQFF
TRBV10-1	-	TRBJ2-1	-	TGCGCCAGCAGTGAGTCAGGGGACGGGGGTGAGCAGTTCTTC	CASSESGDGGEQFF
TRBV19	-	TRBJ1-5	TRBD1	TGTGCCAGTAGCCCGGGGACAGGGGTTCAGCCCCAGCATTTT	CASSPGTGVQPQHF
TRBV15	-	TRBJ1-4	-	TGTGCCACCAGCAGAAAGCGACAAGCCAAAAATGAAAAACTGTTTTTT	CATSRKRQAKNEKLFF
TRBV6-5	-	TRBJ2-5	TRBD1	TGTGCCAGCAGTTACCGGACAGGGGCGTACCAAGAGACCCAGTACTTC	CASSYRTGAYQETQYF
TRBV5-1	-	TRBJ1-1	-	TGCGCCAGCAGCATAGGACAGGAAGCTTTCTTT	CASSIGQEAFF
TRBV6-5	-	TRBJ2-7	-	TGTGCCAGCAGTTACTCGTCCTACGGGGGATCCTACGAGCAGTACTTC	CASSYSSYGGSYEQYF
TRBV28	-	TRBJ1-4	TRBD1	TGTGCCAGCAGTCTTACAAGTGGCAGGGGGCTAAAGGAAAAACTGTTTTTT	CASSLTSGRGLKEKLFF
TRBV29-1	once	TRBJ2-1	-	TGCAGCGTTGCCCAGAGAACCTATGAGCAGTTCTTC	CSVAQRTYEQFF
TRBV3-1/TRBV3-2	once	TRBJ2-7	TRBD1	TGTGCCAGCAGCCCGCAACCGGGACAGGGAATTGAACAGTACTTC	CASSPQPGQGIEQYF
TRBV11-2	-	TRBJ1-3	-	TGTGCCAGCAGCTTAGCTGTCGGCAGCCAAGCCTCTGGAAACACCATATATTTT	CASSLAVGSQASGNTIYF
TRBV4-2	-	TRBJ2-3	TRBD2	TGTGCCAGCAGCCTCGTAGCGGGGGGAGAAACAGATACGCAGTATTTT	CASSLVAGGETDTQYF
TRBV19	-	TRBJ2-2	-	TGTGCCACCCCAAAATGGGCGAACACCGGGGAGCTGTTTTTT	CATPKWANTGELFF
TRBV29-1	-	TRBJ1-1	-	TGCAGCGCACGGTGGGGGATGACGAGCACTGAAGCTTTCTTT	CSARWGMTSTEAFF
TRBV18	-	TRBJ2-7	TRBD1	TGTGCCAGCTCACCCGACAGGGTCCCCTACGAGCAGTACTTC	CASSPDRVPYEQYF
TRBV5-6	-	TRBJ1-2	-	TGTGCCAGCAGCTCCCCGACCATCTTGTTGCAACATGGCTACACCTTC	CASSSPTILLQHGYTF
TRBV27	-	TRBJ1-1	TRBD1	TGTGCCAGCAGTACAGGGGGGACGCCTGGCACTGAAGCTTTCTTT	CASSTGGTPGTEAFF
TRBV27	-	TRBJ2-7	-	TGTGCCAGCAGTAACCGGGGCGAACTCTACGAGCAGTACTTC	CASSNRGELYEQYF
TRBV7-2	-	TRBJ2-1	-	TGTGCCAGCAGCTTAGGTGGAGGGGGGTACAATGAGCAGTTCTTC	CASSLGGGGYNEQFF
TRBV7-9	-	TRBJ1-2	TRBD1	TGTGCCAGCAGACCGACAGGGAACAAGTATGGCTACACCTTC	CASRPTGNKYGYTF
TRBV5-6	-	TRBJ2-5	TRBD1	TGTGCCAGCAGCTTGGCCGTGGGGGGACAGGCATACGATCAAGAGACCCAGTACTTC	CASSLAVGGQAYDQETQYF
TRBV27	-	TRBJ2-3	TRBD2	TGTGCCAGCAGCCGGGCTAGCGGGGGAACTCGCACAGATACGCAGTATTTT	CASSRASGGTRTDTQYF
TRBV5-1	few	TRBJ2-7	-	TGCGCCAGCAGCTCGGGACCAGTGGCCCCCGAGCAGTACTTC	CASSSGPVAPEQYF
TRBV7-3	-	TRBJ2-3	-	TGTGCCAGCAGCTTAATGGGCGGGAGCACAGATACGCAGTATTTT	CASSLMGGSTDTQYF
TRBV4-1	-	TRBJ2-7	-	TGCGCCAGCAGCCCAATTAAAGGGACTTACGAGCAGTACTTC	CASSPIKGTYEQYF
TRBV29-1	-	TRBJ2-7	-	TGCAGAATTATTGGGAAACGGTATTCCTACGAGCAGTACTTC	CRIIGKRYSYEQYF
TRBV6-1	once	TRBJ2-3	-	TGTGCCAGCAGTGAACGAGACTACTCAGATACGCAGTATTTT	CASSERDYSDTQYF
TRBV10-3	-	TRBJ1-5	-	TGTGCCATCAGTGAGTCGATTGGAGGGAATCAGCCCCAGCATTTT	CAISESIGGNQPQHF
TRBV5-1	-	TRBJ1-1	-	TGCGCCAGCAGCTTGAACAGGGTCACTGAAGCTTTCTTT	CASSLNRVTEAFF